The TCR beta chain described here comes from a study of blood T cell repertoires in COVID-19. Study-level information: The cDNA or gDNA used as material had been derived from T cells, B-cell-depleted T cells, or PBMCs.

The V and J ends lost 6 bases and 5 bases, in that order; junction bases with no gene match: 0. The CDR3 runs to 12 residues. Looked up from germline, CDR1 is SNHLY and CDR2 is FYNNEI. In the source study's methods: Reference gene primer amplification in the assay estimated nucleated cell counts. Assay used: immunoSEQ multiplex PCR; TCRdb lists only in-frame clones, some missing. The V and J calls and clone size come from that table; D and trimming were worked out from the DNA. Of some 190,000 clones listed, about 88% are singletons. V is TRBV2 and J is TRBJ1-5; 8 nucleotides line up with TRBD1. This clonotype was sampled from a woman aged 40 to 49 who had recovered from COVID-19. Sequencing input: peripheral blood. CDR3 loop: CASRDRDQPQHF. In nucleotides, the CDR3 is TGTGCCAGCAGGGACAGGGATCAGCCCCAGCATTTT.